This T cell receptor (beta chain) appears in the sequencing data of a study of blood T cell repertoires in COVID-19. Trimming took off 4 bases at V and 2 bases at J, with 11 bases between the two ends. The CDR3 sequence is 14 residues long. CDR1 and CDR2 from the germline V gene are SGHRS and YFSETQ. Sequenced by immunoSEQ multiplex PCR; TCRdb stores in-frame clones only, minus some. The sample has about 370,000 clones, 90% seen once. The rearrangement links TRBV5-1 to TRBJ2-3, with D possibly being TRBD2 (5 bases). The TCR originated in a man between 18 and 29 years old with active or convalescent COVID-19. The sequencing sample was made of peripheral blood. CDR3 protein: CASSPGLYTDTQYF. CDR3 coding DNA: TGCGCCAGCAGCCCCGGACTTTACACAGATACGCAGTATTTT.